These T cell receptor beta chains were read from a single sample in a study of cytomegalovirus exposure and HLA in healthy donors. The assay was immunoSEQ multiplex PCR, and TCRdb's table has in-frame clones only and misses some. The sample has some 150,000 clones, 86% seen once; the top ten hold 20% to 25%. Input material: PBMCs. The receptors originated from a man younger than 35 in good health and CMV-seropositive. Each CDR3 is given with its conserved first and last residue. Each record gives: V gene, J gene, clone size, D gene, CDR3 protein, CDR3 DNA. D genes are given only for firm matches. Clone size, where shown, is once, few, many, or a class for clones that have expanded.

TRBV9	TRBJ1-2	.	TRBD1	CASSADRGRNGYTF	TGTGCCAGCAGCGCTGACAGGGGGCGGAATGGCTACACCTTC
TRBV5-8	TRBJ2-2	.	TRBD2	CASSQRTSGAGELFF	TGTGCCAGCAGCCAAAGGACTAGTGGGGCCGGGGAGCTGTTTTTT
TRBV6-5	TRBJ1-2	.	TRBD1	CASSTTRTGWNGYTF	TGTGCCAGCAGTACGACCAGGACAGGGTGGAATGGCTACACCTTC
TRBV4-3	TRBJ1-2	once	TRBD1	CTSSQVTGGGYTF	TGCACCAGCAGCCAAGTGACAGGGGGTGGCTACACCTTC
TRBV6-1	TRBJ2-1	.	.	CASRPGPNNEQFF	TGTGCCAGCCGGCCAGGTCCAAACAATGAGCAGTTCTTC
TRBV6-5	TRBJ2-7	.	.	CASSPEGGAAEQYF	TGTGCCAGCAGTCCGGAGGGGGGGGCGGCCGAGCAGTACTTC
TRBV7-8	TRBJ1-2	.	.	CASSLRVGVDYGYTF	TGTGCCAGCAGCTTACGAGTCGGGGTGGACTATGGCTACACCTTC
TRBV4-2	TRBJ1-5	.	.	CASSQDRPLRGRQPQHF	TGTGCCAGCAGCCAAGATCGCCCATTAAGGGGAAGGCAGCCCCAGCATTTT
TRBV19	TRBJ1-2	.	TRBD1	CASTRQGSPHGYTF	TGTGCCAGTACCCGACAGGGATCCCCCCATGGCTACACCTTC
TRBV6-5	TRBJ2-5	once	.	CASSYQYQETQYF	TGTGCCAGCAGTTACCAGTACCAAGAGACCCAGTACTTC
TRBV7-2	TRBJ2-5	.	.	CASSPRVVQWEETQYF	TGTGCCAGCAGCCCTCGGGTGGTCCAATGGGAAGAGACCCAGTACTTC
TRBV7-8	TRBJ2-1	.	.	CASSSFPVSSYNEQFF	TGTGCCAGCAGCTCCTTCCCAGTAAGCTCCTACAATGAGCAGTTCTTC
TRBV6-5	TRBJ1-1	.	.	CASSYGGSEAFF	TGTGCCAGCAGTTACGGGGGGTCAGAAGCTTTCTTT
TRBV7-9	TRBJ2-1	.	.	CASSSSSYNEQFF	TGTGCCAGCAGCTCGAGCTCCTACAATGAGCAGTTCTTC
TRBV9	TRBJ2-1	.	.	CASSPSGTGDNEQFF	TGTGCCAGCAGCCCGTCGGGGACGGGGGACAATGAGCAGTTCTTC
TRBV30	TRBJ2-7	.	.	CAWSLGQGNYEQYF	TGTGCCTGGAGTCTTGGCCAGGGGAACTACGAGCAGTACTTC
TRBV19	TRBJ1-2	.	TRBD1	CASSPDRGRINYGYTF	TGTGCCAGTTCCCCGGACAGGGGCCGTATTAACTATGGCTACACCTTC
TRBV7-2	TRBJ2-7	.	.	CASSLSWGPTYEQYF	TGTGCCAGCAGCTTAAGCTGGGGCCCTACCTACGAGCAGTACTTC
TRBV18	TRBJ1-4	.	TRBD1	CASSSIPGQGNEKLFF	TGTGCCAGCTCATCTATTCCGGGACAGGGGAATGAAAAACTGTTTTTT
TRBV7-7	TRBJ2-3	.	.	CASSLGFLTDTQYF	TGTGCCAGCAGCTTGGGCTTCCTCACAGATACGCAGTATTTT
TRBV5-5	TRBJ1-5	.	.	CASSLAGGAGQPQHF	TGTGCCAGCAGCTTGGCTGGGGGCGCAGGGCAGCCCCAGCATTTT
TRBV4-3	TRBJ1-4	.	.	CASARGATNEKLFF	TGCGCCAGCGCCAGGGGAGCAACTAATGAAAAACTGTTTTTT
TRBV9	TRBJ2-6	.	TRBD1	CASSVPFRGPGANVLTF	TGTGCCAGCAGCGTGCCATTCAGGGGGCCTGGGGCCAACGTCCTGACTTTC
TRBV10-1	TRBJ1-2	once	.	CASRRQEDYGYTF	TGCGCCAGCAGGAGGCAGGAGGACTATGGCTACACCTTC
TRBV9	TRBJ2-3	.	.	CASSVGGDTDTQYF	TGTGCCAGCAGCGTAGGGGGGGACACAGATACGCAGTATTTT
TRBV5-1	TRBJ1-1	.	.	CAARGVNTEAFF	TGCGCAGCTCGGGGGGTAAACACTGAAGCTTTCTTT
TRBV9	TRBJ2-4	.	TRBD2	CASSGVAGAFPLAKNIQYF	TGTGCCAGCAGCGGGGTAGCGGGGGCCTTCCCATTAGCCAAAAACATTCAGTACTTC
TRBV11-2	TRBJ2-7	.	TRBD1	CASSLTGVGEQYF	TGTGCCAGCAGTCTTACAGGGGTTGGGGAGCAGTACTTC
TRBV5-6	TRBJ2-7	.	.	CASSLPRTADEQYF	TGTGCCAGCAGCTTGCCGAGAACCGCCGACGAGCAGTACTTC
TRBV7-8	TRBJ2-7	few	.	CASSDAGQNSYEQYF	TGTGCCAGCAGCGACGCGGGACAGAACTCCTACGAGCAGTACTTC
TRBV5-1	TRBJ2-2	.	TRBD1	CASSSNHRPRGSASVGWNTGELFF	TGCGCCAGCAGCTCCAACCACCGACCCAGGGGGTCTGCGTCGGTCGGATGGAACACCGGGGAGCTGTTTTTT
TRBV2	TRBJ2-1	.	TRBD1	CASRDRGPYNEQFF	TGTGCCAGCAGAGACAGGGGGCCATACAATGAGCAGTTCTTC
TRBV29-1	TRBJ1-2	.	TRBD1	CSVEGGRTGGGYTF	TGCAGCGTTGAAGGTGGACGGACAGGGGGAGGCTACACCTTC
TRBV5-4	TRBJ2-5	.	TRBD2	CASRTSGGLRETQYF	TGTGCCAGCAGGACTAGCGGGGGTCTCCGGGAGACCCAGTACTTC
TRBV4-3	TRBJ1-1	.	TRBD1	CASSRVSGGTEAFF	TGCGCCAGCAGCCGGGTCTCAGGGGGCACTGAAGCTTTCTTT
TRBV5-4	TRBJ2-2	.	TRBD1	CASSLEYGTGDGTGELFF	TGTGCCAGCAGCTTGGAGTATGGGACAGGGGATGGCACCGGGGAGCTGTTTTTT
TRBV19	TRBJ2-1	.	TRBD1	CASSIQGQDNEQFF	TGTGCCAGTAGTATACAGGGACAGGACAATGAGCAGTTCTTC
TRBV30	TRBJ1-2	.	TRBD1	CALQGPKVYGYTF	TGTGCCTTACAGGGGCCGAAGGTCTATGGCTACACCTTC
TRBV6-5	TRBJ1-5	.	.	CASRPLGGNQPQHF	TGTGCCAGCAGACCTCTTGGAGGCAATCAGCCCCAGCATTTT
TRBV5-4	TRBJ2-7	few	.	CASSLGGTSYEQYF	TGTGCCAGCAGCTTAGGCGGGACCTCCTACGAGCAGTACTTC
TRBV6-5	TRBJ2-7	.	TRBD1	CASSYRTGNPYEQYF	TGTGCCAGCAGTTACAGGACAGGGAACCCCTACGAGCAGTACTTC